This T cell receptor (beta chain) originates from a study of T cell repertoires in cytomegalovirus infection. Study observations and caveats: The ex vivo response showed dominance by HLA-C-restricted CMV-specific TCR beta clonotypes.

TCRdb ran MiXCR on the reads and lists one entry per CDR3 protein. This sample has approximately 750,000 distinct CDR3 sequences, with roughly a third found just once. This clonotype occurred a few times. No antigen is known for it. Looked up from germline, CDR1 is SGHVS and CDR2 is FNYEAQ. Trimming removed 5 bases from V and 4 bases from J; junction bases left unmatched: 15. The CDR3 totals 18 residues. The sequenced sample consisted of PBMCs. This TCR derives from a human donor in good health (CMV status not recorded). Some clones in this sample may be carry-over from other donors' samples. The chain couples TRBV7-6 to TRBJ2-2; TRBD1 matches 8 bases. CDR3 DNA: TGTGCCAGCAGCCCACGCCAAGCCGGGACAGGAGTCACCGGGGAGCTGTTTTTT. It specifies CASSPRQAGTGVTGELFF.